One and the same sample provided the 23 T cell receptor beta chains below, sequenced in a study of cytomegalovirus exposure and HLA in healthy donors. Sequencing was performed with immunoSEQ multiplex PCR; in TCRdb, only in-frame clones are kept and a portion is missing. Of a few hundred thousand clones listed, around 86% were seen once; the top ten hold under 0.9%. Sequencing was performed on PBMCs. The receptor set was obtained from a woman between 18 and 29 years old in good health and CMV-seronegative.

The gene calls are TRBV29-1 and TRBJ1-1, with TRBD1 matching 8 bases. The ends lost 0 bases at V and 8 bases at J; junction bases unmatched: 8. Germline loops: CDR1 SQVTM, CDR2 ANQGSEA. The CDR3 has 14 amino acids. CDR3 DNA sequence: TGCAGCGTTGAAGATGGTGGCAGGGGGCCCGAAGCTTTCTTT. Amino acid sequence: CSVEDGGRGPEAFF.

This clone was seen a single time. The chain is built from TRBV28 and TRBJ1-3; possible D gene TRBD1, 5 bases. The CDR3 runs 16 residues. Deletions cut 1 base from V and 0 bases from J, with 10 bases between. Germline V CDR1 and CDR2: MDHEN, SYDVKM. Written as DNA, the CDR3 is TGTGCCAGCAGTTTATTTCAGGGATACTCTGGAAACACCATATATTTT. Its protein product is CASSLFQGYSGNTIYF. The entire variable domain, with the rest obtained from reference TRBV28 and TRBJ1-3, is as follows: DVKVTQSSRYLVKRTGEKVFLECVQDMDHENMFWYRQDPGLGLRLIYFSYDVKMKEKGDIPEGYSVSREKKERFSLILESASTNQTSMYLCASSLFQGYSGNTIYFGEGSWLTVV.

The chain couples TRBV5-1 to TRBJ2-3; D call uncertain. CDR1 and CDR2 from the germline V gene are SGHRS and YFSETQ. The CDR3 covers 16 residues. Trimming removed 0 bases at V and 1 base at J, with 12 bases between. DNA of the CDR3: TGCGCCAGCAGCTTGGTCCCCACAGCCGGCACAGATACGCAGTATTTT. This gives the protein CASSLVPTAGTDTQYF.

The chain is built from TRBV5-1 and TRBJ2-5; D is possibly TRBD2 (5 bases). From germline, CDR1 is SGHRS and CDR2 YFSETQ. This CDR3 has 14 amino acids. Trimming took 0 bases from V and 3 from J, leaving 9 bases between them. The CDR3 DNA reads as TGCGCCAGCAGCTTGGTCTTGGGAGAAGAGACCCAGTACTTC. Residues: CASSLVLGEETQYF.

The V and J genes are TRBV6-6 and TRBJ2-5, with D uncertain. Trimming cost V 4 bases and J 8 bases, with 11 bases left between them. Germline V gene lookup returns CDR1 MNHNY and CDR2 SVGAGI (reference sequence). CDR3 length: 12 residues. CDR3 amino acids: CASSSNTYTQYF. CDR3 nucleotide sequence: TGTGCCAGCAGTTCCAATACTTATACCCAGTACTTC.

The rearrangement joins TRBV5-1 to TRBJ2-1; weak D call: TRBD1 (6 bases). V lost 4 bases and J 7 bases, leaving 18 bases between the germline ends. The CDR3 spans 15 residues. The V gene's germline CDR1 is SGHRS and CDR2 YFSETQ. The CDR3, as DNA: TGCGCCAGCAGCGGATCCAGGGGAATTACAAATGAGCAGTTCTTC. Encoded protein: CASSGSRGITNEQFF.

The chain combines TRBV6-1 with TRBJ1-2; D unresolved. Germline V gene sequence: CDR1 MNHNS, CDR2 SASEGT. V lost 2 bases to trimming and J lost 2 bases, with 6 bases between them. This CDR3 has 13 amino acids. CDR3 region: CASSENRNYGYTF. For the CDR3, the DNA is TGTGCCAGCAGTGAAAACAGAAACTATGGCTACACCTTC.

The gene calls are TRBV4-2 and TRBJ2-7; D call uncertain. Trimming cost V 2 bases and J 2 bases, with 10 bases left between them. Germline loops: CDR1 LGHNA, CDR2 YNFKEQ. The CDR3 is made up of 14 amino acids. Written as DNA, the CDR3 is TGTGCCAGCAGCCAATTTTACGGAGCCTACGAGCAGTACTTC. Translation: CASSQFYGAYEQYF.

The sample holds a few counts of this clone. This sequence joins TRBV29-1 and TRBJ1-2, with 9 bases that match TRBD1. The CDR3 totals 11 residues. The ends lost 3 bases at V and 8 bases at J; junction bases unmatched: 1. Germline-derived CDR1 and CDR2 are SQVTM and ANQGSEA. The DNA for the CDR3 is TGCAGCGTTGAGGACAGGGGAGGCTACACCTTC. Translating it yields CSVEDRGGYTF.

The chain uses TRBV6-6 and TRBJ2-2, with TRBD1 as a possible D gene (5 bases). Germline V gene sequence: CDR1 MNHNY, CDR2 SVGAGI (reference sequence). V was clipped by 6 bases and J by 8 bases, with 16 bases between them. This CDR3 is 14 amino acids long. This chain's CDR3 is CASSSARKGGELFF. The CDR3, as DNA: TGTGCCAGCAGCTCGGCGCGCAAGGGGGGGGAGCTGTTTTTT.

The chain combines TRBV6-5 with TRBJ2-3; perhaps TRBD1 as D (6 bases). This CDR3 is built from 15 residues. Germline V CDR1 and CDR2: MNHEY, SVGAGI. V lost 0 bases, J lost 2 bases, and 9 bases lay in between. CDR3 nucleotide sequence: TGTGCCAGCAGTTACTCCACAGGGATCACAGATACGCAGTATTTT. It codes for CASSYSTGITDTQYF.

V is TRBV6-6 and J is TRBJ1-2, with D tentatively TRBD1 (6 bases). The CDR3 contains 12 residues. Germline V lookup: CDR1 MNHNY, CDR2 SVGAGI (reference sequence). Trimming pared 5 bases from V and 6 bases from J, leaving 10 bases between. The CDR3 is CASSLQGDGYTF. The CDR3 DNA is TGTGCCAGCAGTCTACAGGGAGATGGCTACACCTTC.

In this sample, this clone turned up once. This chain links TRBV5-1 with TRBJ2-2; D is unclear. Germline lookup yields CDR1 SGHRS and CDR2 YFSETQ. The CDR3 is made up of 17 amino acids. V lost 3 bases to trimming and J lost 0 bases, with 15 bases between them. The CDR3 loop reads CASSSSAEVANTGELFF. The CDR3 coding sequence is TGCGCCAGCAGCTCCTCCGCGGAAGTCGCGAACACCGGGGAGCTGTTTTTT.

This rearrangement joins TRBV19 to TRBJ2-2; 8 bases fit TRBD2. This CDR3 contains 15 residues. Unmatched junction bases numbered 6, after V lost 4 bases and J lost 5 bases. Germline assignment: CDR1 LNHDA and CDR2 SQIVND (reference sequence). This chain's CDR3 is CASSSERGPTGELFF. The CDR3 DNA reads TGTGCCAGTAGTAGCGAGCGGGGGCCAACCGGGGAGCTGTTTTTT.

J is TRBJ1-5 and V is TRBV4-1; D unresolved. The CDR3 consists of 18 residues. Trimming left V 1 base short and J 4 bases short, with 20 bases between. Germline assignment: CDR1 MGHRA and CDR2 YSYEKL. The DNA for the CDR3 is TGCGCCAGCAGCCAAGCCGTCGCCGGGTTAGCTAAGAATCAGCCCCAGCATTTT. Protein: CASSQAVAGLAKNQPQHF.

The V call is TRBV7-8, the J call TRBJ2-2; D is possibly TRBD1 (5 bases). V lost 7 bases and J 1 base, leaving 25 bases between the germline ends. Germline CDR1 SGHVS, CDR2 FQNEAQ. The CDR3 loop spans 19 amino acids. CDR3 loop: CASTYSTELMEENTGELFF. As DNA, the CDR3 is TGTGCCAGCACCTACTCGACAGAGCTCATGGAAGAGAACACCGGGGAGCTGTTTTTT.

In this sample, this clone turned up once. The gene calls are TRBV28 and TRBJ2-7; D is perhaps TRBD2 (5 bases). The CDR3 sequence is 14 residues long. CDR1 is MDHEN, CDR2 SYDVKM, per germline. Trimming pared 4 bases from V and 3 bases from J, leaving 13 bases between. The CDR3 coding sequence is TGTGCCAGCAGTTCCCTTGGGAGCGTCTACGAGCAGTACTTC. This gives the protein CASSSLGSVYEQYF.

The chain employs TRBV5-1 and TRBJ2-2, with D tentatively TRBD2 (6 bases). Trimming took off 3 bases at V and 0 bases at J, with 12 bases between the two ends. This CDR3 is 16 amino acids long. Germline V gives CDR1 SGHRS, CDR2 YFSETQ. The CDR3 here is CASSSAGRANTGELFF. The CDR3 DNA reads TGCGCCAGCAGCTCGGCGGGACGCGCGAACACCGGGGAGCTGTTTTTT.

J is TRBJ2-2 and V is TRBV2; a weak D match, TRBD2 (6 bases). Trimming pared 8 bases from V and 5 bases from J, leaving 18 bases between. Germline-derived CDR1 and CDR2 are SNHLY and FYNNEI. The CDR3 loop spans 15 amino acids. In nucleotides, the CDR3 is TGTGCCAGCGAACGGACGGGCCGGGGGACCGGGGAGCTGTTTTTT. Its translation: CASERTGRGTGELFF.

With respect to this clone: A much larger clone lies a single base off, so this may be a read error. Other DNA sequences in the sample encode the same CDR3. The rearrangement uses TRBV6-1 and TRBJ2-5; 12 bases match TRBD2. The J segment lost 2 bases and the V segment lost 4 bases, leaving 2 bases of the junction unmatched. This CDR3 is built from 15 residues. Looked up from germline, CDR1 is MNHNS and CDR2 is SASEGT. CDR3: CASSGLAGEQETQYF. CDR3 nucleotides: TGTGCCAGCAGTGGACTAGCGGGGGAACAAGAGACCCAGTACTTC.

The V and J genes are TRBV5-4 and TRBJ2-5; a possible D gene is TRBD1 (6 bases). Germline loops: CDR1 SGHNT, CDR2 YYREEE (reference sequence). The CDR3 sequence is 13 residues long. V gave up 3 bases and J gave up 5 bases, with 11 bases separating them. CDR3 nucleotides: TGTGCCAGCAGCTCAAGGGGGACGGAGACCCAGTACTTC. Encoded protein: CASSSRGTETQYF.

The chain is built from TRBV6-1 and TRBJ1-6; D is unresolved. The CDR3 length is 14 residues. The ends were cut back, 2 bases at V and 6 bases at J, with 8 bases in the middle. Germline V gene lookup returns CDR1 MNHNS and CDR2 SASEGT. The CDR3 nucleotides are TGTGCCAGCAGTGAATGGCAGGCTAATTCACCCCTCCACTTT. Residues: CASSEWQANSPLHF.

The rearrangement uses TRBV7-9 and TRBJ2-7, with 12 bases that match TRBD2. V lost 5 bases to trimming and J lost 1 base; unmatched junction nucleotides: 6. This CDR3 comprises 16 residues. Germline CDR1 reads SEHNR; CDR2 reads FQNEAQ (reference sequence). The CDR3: CASSQLAGGLSYEQYF. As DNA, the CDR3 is TGTGCCAGCAGCCAACTAGCGGGGGGACTATCCTACGAGCAGTACTTC.